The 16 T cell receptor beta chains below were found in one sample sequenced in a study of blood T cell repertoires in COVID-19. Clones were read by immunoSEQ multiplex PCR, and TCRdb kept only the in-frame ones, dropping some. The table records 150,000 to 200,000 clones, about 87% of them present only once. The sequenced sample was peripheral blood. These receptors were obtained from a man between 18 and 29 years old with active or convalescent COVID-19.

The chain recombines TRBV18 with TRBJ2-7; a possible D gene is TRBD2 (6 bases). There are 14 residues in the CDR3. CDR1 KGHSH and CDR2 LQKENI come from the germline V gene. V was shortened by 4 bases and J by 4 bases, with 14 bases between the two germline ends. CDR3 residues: CASSHLGGLYEQYV. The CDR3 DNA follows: TGTGCCAGCTCACACCTGGGGGGTCTATACGAGCAGTACGTC.

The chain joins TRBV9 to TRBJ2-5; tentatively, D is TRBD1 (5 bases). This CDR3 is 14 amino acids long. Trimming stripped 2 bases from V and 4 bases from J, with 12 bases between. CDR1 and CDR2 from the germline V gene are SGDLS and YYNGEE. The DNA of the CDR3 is TGTGCCAGCAGCGTCCACAGGTCATCAGAGACCCAGTACTTC. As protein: CASSVHRSSETQYF.

Written as DNA, the CDR3 is TGTGCCAGCAGCTTGGGTGACAGGGTGGCAGGAAACACCATATATTTT. This gives the protein CASSLGDRVAGNTIYF. The chain recombines TRBV5-8 with TRBJ1-3, with 7 bases that match TRBD1. The trim removed 0 bases at V and 4 bases at J, leaving 7 bases unmatched. Germline CDR1 is SGHTS and CDR2 is YDEGEE. CDR3 length: 16 amino acids.

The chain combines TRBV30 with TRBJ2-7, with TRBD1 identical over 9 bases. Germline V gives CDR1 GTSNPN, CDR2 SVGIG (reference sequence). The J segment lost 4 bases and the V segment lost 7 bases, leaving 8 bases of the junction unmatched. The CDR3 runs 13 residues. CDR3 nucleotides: TGTGCCTCCCGGGACAGGGTTTTTTACGAGCAGTACGTC. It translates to CASRDRVFYEQYV.

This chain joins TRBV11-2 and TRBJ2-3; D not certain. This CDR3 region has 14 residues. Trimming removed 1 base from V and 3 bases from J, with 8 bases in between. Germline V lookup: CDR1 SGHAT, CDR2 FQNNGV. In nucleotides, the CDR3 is TGTGCCAGCAGCTTAGCCGTATTTACAGATACGCAGTATTTT. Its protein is CASSLAVFTDTQYF.

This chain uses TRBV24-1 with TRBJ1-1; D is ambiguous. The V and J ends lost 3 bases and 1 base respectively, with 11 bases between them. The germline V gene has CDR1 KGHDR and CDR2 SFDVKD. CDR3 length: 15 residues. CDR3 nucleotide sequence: TGTGCCACCAGTGATGGTGCAGCGCGGAACACTGAAGCTTTCTTT. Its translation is CATSDGAARNTEAFF.

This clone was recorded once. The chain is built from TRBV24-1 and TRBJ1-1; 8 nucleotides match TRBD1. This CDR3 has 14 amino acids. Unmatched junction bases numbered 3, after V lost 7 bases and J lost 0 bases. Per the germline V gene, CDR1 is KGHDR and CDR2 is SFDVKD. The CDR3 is CATRDRAMNTEAFF. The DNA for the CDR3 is TGTGCCACCAGGGACAGGGCGATGAACACTGAAGCTTTCTTT.

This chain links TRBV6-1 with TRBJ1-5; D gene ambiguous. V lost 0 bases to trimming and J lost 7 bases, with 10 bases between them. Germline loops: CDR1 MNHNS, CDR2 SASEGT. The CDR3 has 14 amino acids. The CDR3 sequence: CASSEATRGQPQHF. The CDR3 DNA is TGTGCCAGCAGTGAAGCGACACGGGGACAGCCCCAGCATTTT.

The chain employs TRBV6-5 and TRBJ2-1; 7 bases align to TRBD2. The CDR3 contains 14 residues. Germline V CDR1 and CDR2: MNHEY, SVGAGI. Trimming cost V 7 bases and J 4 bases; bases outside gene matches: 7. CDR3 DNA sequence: TGTGCCAGCAAGGTCCGGGAGGCTTACAATGAGCAGTTCTTC. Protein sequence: CASKVREAYNEQFF.

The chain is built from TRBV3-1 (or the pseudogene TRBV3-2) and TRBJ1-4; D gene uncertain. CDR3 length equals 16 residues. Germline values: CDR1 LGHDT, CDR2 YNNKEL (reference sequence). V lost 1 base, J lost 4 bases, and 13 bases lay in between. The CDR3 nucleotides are TGTGCCAGCAGCCAAGCCTACAGCAGCCATAATGAAAAACTGTTTTTT. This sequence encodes CASSQAYSSHNEKLFF.

The chain's CDR3 is CASSSRGRGVSYEQYV. The CDR3 bases are TGTGCCAGCAGTTCCCGAGGGCGGGGGGTTTCCTACGAGCAGTACGTC. This chain joins TRBV27 and TRBJ2-7; 8 positions match TRBD2. V lost 4 bases and J lost 1; bases outside the gene matches: 9. This CDR3 spans 16 amino acids. Germline CDR1 reads MNHEY; CDR2 reads SMNVEV (reference sequence).

CDR3 amino acids: CASSLGGGDSPLHF. Here the CDR3 DNA reads TGTGCCAGCAGCCTCGGCGGAGGTGATTCACCCCTCCACTTT. The gene calls are TRBV11-2 and TRBJ1-6; D not certain. V lost 5 bases and J lost 8, with 13 bases in between. The CDR3 runs 14 residues. CDR1 and CDR2 (germline): SGHAT, FQNNGV.

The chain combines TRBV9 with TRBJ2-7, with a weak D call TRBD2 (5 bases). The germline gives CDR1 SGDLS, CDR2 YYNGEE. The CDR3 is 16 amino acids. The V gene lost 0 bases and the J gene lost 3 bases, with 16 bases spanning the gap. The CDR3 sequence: CASSVGATGIYYEQYF. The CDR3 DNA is TGTGCCAGCAGCGTAGGGGCGACCGGGATTTACTACGAGCAGTACTTC.

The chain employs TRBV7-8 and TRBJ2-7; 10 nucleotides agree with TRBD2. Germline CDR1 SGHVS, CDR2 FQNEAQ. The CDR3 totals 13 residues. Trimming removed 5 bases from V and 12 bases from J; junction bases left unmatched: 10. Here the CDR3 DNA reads TGTGCCAGCAGCGAAGGGGTACTAGCGGGATTGTACTTC. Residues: CASSEGVLAGLYF.

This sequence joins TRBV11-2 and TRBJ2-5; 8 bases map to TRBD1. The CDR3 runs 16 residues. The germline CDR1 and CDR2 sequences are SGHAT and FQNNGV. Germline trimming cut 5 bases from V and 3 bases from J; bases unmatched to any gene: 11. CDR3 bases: TGTGCCAGCAGCCCCGGCGCGACAGGGGTAGAAGAGACCCAGTACTTC. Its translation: CASSPGATGVEETQYF.

Here the CDR3 reads CASSVTGGAGGTQYF. CDR3 bases: TGCGCCAGCAGTGTAACAGGGGGCGCCGGGGGGACCCAGTACTTC. J is TRBJ2-5 and V is TRBV10-2; 9 positions agree with TRBD1. Losses at the gene ends were 4 bases for V and 7 bases for J; bases not matched to a gene: 10. The CDR3 length is 15 residues. The germline CDR1 and CDR2 sequences are WSHSY and SAAADI.